The 12 T cell receptor beta chains in this list originate from one sample, sequenced in a study of identical twins. TCRdb re-called the 5' RACE reads through MiXCR, storing one row per CDR3 protein. The sample has hundreds of thousands of distinct CDR3 sequences; approximately 9% are singletons. The sample also formed part of further work on yellow fever vaccine responses in identical twins.

The sequencing input was PBMCs. These receptors were taken from a woman between 18 and 29 years old in good health.

This chain connects TRBV7-2 to TRBJ2-1, with D possibly matching TRBD1 (5 bases). Germline V gene lookup returns CDR1 SGHTA and CDR2 FQGNSA. V gave up 6 bases and J gave up 4 bases, with 10 bases separating them. This CDR3 region has 13 residues. The CDR3 nucleotides are TGTGCCAGCAGGCCTCAGGGTTACAATGAGCAGTTCTTC. Residues: CASRPQGYNEQFF.

At least ten counts were recorded for this clonotype. The chain is built from TRBV29-1 and TRBJ2-7; D remains ambiguous. Germline V gene lookup returns CDR1 SQVTM and CDR2 ANQGSEA. The CDR3 runs 12 residues. Deletions cut 4 bases from V and 2 bases from J, with 9 bases between. CDR3 DNA sequence: TGCAGCGTTGTTTCTGCTGCCTACGAGCAGTACTTC. Encoded protein: CSVVSAAYEQYF.

V is TRBV7-9 and J is TRBJ1-6; TRBD1 matches at 8 bases. The CDR3 consists of 13 residues. The ends lost 1 base at V and 17 bases at J; junction bases unmatched: 7. Per the germline V gene, CDR1 is SEHNR and CDR2 is FQNEAQ (reference sequence). CDR3 residues: CASSLEDSGQVHF. CDR3 nucleotides: TGTGCCAGCAGCTTAGAGGATTCGGGACAGGTCCACTTT.

V usage is TRBV5-6 and J usage is TRBJ2-7; D may match TRBD1 or TRBD2 (5 bases each). V was pared by 0 bases and J by 6 bases, with 10 bases between. The CDR3 has 13 residues. The germline V gene has CDR1 SGHDT and CDR2 YYEEEE. CDR3 sequence: CASSLDGTIEQYF. The CDR3, as DNA: TGTGCCAGCAGCTTGGACGGGACGATCGAGCAGTACTTC.

This clonotype was counted a few times. The chain is built from TRBV9 and TRBJ2-7; TRBD2 matches at 10 bases. Germline V gene lookup returns CDR1 SGDLS and CDR2 YYNGEE. Germline trimming cut 0 bases from V and 0 bases from J; bases unmatched to any gene: 3. CDR3 length: 16 amino acids. The CDR3 here is CASSVDVAGGSYEQYF. For the CDR3, the DNA is TGTGCCAGCAGCGTAGATGTAGCGGGGGGCTCCTACGAGCAGTACTTC.

There are a few counts of this clonotype. The V gene is TRBV27, the J gene TRBJ2-7; maybe TRBD1 (6 bases). Between the trimmed V and J ends, which lost 5 bases and 2 bases, there was a span of 10 bases. CDR1 and CDR2 (germline): MNHEY, SMNVEV (reference sequence). This CDR3 has 13 amino acids. The chain's CDR3 is CASSGRTAYEQYF. The DNA for the CDR3 is TGTGCCAGCAGTGGGCGGACAGCCTACGAGCAGTACTTC.

This clonotype came up many times. The DNA of the CDR3 is TGTGCCAGCAGAAGAGGGGGGATCACAGATACGCAGTATTTT. The encoded protein is CASRRGGITDTQYF. This chain links TRBV28 with TRBJ2-3; D may match TRBD1 or TRBD2 (6 bases each). This CDR3 spans 14 amino acids. Trimming left V 6 bases short and J 2 bases short, with 12 bases between. Germline V lookup: CDR1 MDHEN, CDR2 SYDVKM.

This clonotype was observed a few times. The V call is TRBV20-1, the J call TRBJ2-7; D is unresolved. Trimming shortened V by 0 bases and J by 0 bases, and 9 bases separated the two germline ends. Germline CDR1 and CDR2: DFQATT and SNEGSKA (reference sequence). The CDR3 contains 14 residues. CDR3 loop: CSARDGESSYEQYF. The CDR3 nucleotides read TGCAGTGCTAGAGATGGAGAGAGCTCCTACGAGCAGTACTTC.

The chain uses TRBV28 and TRBJ2-7, with D uncertain. CDR3 length: 16 amino acids. Trimming took off 3 bases at V and 0 bases at J, with 15 bases between the two ends. Germline V lookup: CDR1 MDHEN, CDR2 SYDVKM. In DNA, the CDR3 is TGTGCCAGCAGTTTTGCCTCAGATCTGAGCTCCTACGAGCAGTACTTC. Translating gives CASSFASDLSSYEQYF.

This clonotype showed up just a few times. This rearrangement joins TRBV28 to TRBJ1-1; the D is unclear. CDR1 and CDR2 (germline): MDHEN, SYDVKM. The V end was cut by 2 bases, the J end by 7 bases, with 8 bases between. The CDR3 is 12 amino acids. The CDR3: CASSLDYSEAFF. The DNA of the CDR3 is TGTGCCAGCAGTTTAGACTACAGTGAAGCTTTCTTT. Supplemented by reference TRBV28 and TRBJ1-1, the full variable domain reads DVKVTQSSRYLVKRTGEKVFLECVQDMDHENMFWYRQDPGLGLRLIYFSYDVKMKEKGDIPEGYSVSREKKERFSLILESASTNQTSMYLCASSLDYSEAFFGQGTRLTVV.

The V call is TRBV6-2 or TRBV6-3, the J call TRBJ2-7; 9 bases are shared with TRBD2. Trimming took 6 bases from V and 0 from J; bases not matched to a gene: 6. The germline V gene has CDR1 MNHEY and CDR2 SVGEGT. The CDR3 covers 15 residues. CDR3 nucleotides: TGTGCCAGCAGCGACCTAGCGGGACCCTCCTACGAGCAGTACTTC. It is translated as CASSDLAGPSYEQYF.

A few counts support this clonotype. The CDR3 reads CSVEERQGRSYEQYF. CDR3 bases: TGCAGCGTTGAAGAGAGACAGGGGAGATCCTACGAGCAGTACTTC. This chain joins TRBV29-1 and TRBJ2-7; 8 bases align to TRBD1. This CDR3 contains 15 residues. V was pared by 0 bases and J by 1 base, with 5 bases of the junction left unmatched. Germline lookup yields CDR1 SQVTM and CDR2 ANQGSEA.